Each of the 21 T cell receptor beta chains below was sequenced from the same sample in a study of identical twins. TCRdb analysed the 5' RACE reads with MiXCR anew, one entry per CDR3 protein. The repertoire has approximately 700,000 distinct CDR3 sequences, around 6% of them found once; the top ten carry 1.5% to 2%. The sample consisted of naive T cells sorted from blood. These TCRs come from a man between 18 and 29 years old in good health.

This clonotype showed up many times. The chain employs TRBV20-1 and TRBJ2-1, with 10 bases aligning to TRBD2. Germline-derived CDR1 and CDR2 are DFQATT and SNEGSKA (reference sequence). V lost 4 bases and J lost 2; bases outside the gene matches: 2. This CDR3 region has 14 residues. DNA of the CDR3: TGCAGTGCTACCGGGACTAGCGCCTACAATGAGCAGTTCTTC. As protein: CSATGTSAYNEQFF.

This clonotype was detected only a few times. The rearrangement joins TRBV7-9 to TRBJ2-6; maybe TRBD2 (5 bases). The CDR3 covers 16 residues. The V gene lost 3 bases and the J gene lost 0 bases, with 9 bases spanning the gap. The germline CDR1 and CDR2 sequences are SEHNR and FQNEAQ (reference sequence). The chain's CDR3 is CASSLREPSGANVLTF. The CDR3 DNA reads as TGTGCCAGCAGCTTGAGGGAGCCCTCTGGGGCCAACGTCCTGACTTTC.

The chain is built from TRBV9 and TRBJ2-2; D possibly corresponds to TRBD2 (5 bases). V lost 1 base and J 7 bases, leaving 11 bases between the germline ends. This CDR3 has 14 residues. Germline-derived CDR1 and CDR2 are SGDLS and YYNGEE. The CDR3 loop is CASSVQADFGELFF. In DNA, the CDR3 is TGTGCCAGCAGCGTACAGGCGGACTTCGGGGAGCTGTTTTTT.

This clonotype was counted ten times or more. The chain carries TRBV28 and TRBJ2-2; unclear D gene. With 1 base removed from V and 6 bases from J, the gap between germline ends came to 9 bases. The CDR3 is 14 residues long. Germline V gives CDR1 MDHEN, CDR2 SYDVKM. The CDR3, as DNA: TGTGCCAGCAGTTTATCCCCAGTAGCCGGGGAGCTGTTTTTT. Protein sequence: CASSLSPVAGELFF.

This clonotype was recorded many times. The chain recombines TRBV5-1 with TRBJ2-1, with 12 bases fitting TRBD2. J lost 8 bases, V lost 3 bases, and 12 bases had no gene match. Per germline, CDR1 SGHRS and CDR2 YFSETQ. This CDR3 contains 17 residues. For the CDR3, the DNA is TGCGCCAGCAGCTATAAGACTAGCGGGAGTTCTAAATATGAGCAGTTCTTC. Translating gives CASSYKTSGSSKYEQFF. The complete variable domain, with remaining parts taken from reference TRBV5-1 and TRBJ2-1, reads KAGVTQTPRYLIKTRGQQVTLSCSPISGHRSVSWYQQTPGQGLQFLFEYFSETQRNKGNFPGRFSGRQFSNSRSEMNVSTLELGDSALYLCASSYKTSGSSKYEQFFGPGTRLTVL.

At least ten counts were recorded for this clonotype. The genes are TRBV20-1 and TRBJ1-5, with 9 bases fitting TRBD1. Germline loops: CDR1 DFQATT, CDR2 SNEGSKA (reference sequence). The V segment lost 6 bases and the J segment 5 bases; nucleotides outside the gene matches: 8. CDR3 size: 14 residues. The CDR3 loop is CSARGTGLDQPQHF. CDR3 nucleotides: TGCAGTGCCCGAGGGACAGGGTTAGATCAGCCCCAGCATTTT.

This clonotype came up many times. The rearrangement joins TRBV10-3 to TRBJ2-2; TRBD2 matches at 9 bases. J lost 0 bases, V lost 6 bases, and 5 bases had no gene match. The V gene's germline CDR1 is ENHRY and CDR2 SYGVKD. CDR3 length equals 16 residues. The CDR3 DNA sequence: TGTGCCATCAGCCGGACTAGCGTATCGAACACCGGGGAGCTGTTTTTT. Protein sequence: CAISRTSVSNTGELFF.

This clonotype showed up just a few times. The chain links TRBV20-1 to TRBJ2-7, with 11 bases aligning to TRBD2. V lost 6 bases and J lost 4; bases outside the gene matches: 5. The germline gives CDR1 DFQATT, CDR2 SNEGSKA (reference sequence). This CDR3 region has 13 residues. DNA for the CDR3: TGCAGTGCGGCGGGACTAGCGGTTTACGAGCAGTACTTC. This sequence encodes CSAAGLAVYEQYF.

This clonotype was seen only a few times. The chain uses TRBV27 and TRBJ2-3, with a weak D call TRBD1 (5 bases). Germline V gene lookup returns CDR1 MNHEY and CDR2 SMNVEV (reference sequence). The CDR3 consists of 11 residues. V was clipped by 4 bases and J by 10 bases, with 9 bases between them. The CDR3: CASSSQVAQYF. Written as DNA, the CDR3 is TGTGCCAGCAGTTCACAGGTTGCGCAGTATTTT.

V gene TRBV12-3 or TRBV12-4 combines with J gene TRBJ1-1; D is unclear. This CDR3 is built from 14 residues. The V and J ends lost 3 bases and 0 bases respectively, with 8 bases between them. Written as DNA, the CDR3 is TGTGCCAGCAGTTTGGCAGAGATGAACACTGAAGCTTTCTTT. Its protein product is CASSLAEMNTEAFF.

The J gene is TRBJ2-7, the V gene TRBV6-5; 11 bases fit TRBD2. This CDR3 has 15 amino acids. The V and J ends lost 2 bases and 4 bases, in that order; junction bases with no gene match: 4. CDR1 and CDR2 (germline): MNHEY, SVGAGI. Written as DNA, the CDR3 is TGTGCCAGCAGTTACCTTGGGACTAGCGGATACGAGCAGTACTTC. This encodes CASSYLGTSGYEQYF.

The table lists this clonotype with many counts. The chain joins TRBV29-1 to TRBJ2-1; D possibly uses TRBD1 or TRBD2 (5 bases each). CDR1 SQVTM and CDR2 ANQGSEA come from the germline V gene. The CDR3 is 12 amino acids. Trimming left V 4 bases short and J 14 bases short, with 18 bases between. The CDR3 nucleotides are TGCAGCGTTGTACCCGGTGGGGACCCAGAGTTCTTC. Amino acid sequence: CSVVPGGDPEFF.

The J gene is TRBJ2-1, the V gene TRBV18, with 8 bases identical to TRBD1. From germline, CDR1 is KGHSH and CDR2 LQKENI. V was pared by 4 bases and J by 2 bases, with 10 bases of the junction left unmatched. This CDR3 has 17 residues. This chain's CDR3 is CASSQPSPGGTYNEQFF. DNA for the CDR3: TGTGCCAGCTCACAACCTTCCCCAGGGGGCACCTACAATGAGCAGTTCTTC.

This clonotype has just a few counts. The rearrangement uses TRBV4-1 and TRBJ2-2; D might be TRBD2 (5 bases). Germline V lookup: CDR1 MGHRA, CDR2 YSYEKL. Trimming left V 1 base short and J 4 bases short, with 10 bases between. This CDR3 comprises 15 residues. CDR3 in DNA: TGCGCCAGCAGCCAAGTCTCGCGGGCCACCGGGGAGCTGTTTTTT. Encoded protein: CASSQVSRATGELFF.

This clonotype was counted only a few times. The chain combines TRBV5-1 with TRBJ1-2; 10 bases match TRBD1. The CDR3 totals 13 residues. Germline V gene data show CDR1 as SGHRS and CDR2 as YFSETQ. The J segment lost 6 bases and the V segment lost 4 bases, leaving 3 bases of the junction unmatched. CDR3 region: CASSQGTGDGYTF. The CDR3 nucleotides read TGCGCCAGCAGCCAAGGGACAGGGGATGGCTACACCTTC.

This chain uses TRBV5-1 with TRBJ2-5; 9 bases line up with TRBD1. The germline V gene has CDR1 SGHRS and CDR2 YFSETQ. With V trimmed by 3 bases and J by 5 bases, 20 bases remained unmatched. The CDR3 extends over 19 amino acids. The CDR3, as DNA: TGCGCCAGCAGCTGGACCCCCAGGGCACAGGGGGCGCGGGGTGAGACCCAGTACTTC. Protein: CASSWTPRAQGARGETQYF.

The table lists this clonotype with many counts. The chain joins TRBV28 to TRBJ2-5; D gene uncertain. This CDR3 region has 15 residues. CDR1 and CDR2 (germline): MDHEN, SYDVKM. With 3 bases removed from V and 1 base from J, the gap between germline ends came to 12 bases. CDR3 loop: CASSFAADFQETQYF. The CDR3 nucleotides are TGTGCCAGCAGTTTCGCGGCAGACTTCCAAGAGACCCAGTACTTC. Looking up the rest from reference TRBV28 and TRBJ2-5 gives the full variable domain: DVKVTQSSRYLVKRTGEKVFLECVQDMDHENMFWYRQDPGLGLRLIYFSYDVKMKEKGDIPEGYSVSREKKERFSLILESASTNQTSMYLCASSFAADFQETQYFGPGTRLLVL.

This clonotype was found a few times. This may be a read error, as it is one base from a much larger clone. The genes are TRBV6-2 or TRBV6-3 and TRBJ2-7; D gene unclear. The CDR3 runs to 14 residues. CDR1 is MNHEY and CDR2 is SVGEGT in the germline V gene. Trimming left V 7 bases short and J 2 bases short, with 15 bases between. CDR3: CASTKGLSTYEQYF. CDR3 nucleotides: TGTGCCAGCACCAAAGGCCTCTCTACCTACGAGCAGTACTTC.

In this sample, this clonotype turned up many times. This sequence joins TRBV3-1 and TRBJ1-6; D unclear. Germline CDR1 reads LGHDT; CDR2 reads YNNKEL (reference sequence). CDR3 size: 14 residues. The V end was cut by 4 bases, the J end by 8 bases, with 12 bases between. The CDR3 region is CASSLAGSDSPLHF. The CDR3 DNA reads as TGTGCCAGCAGCCTGGCGGGGTCCGATTCACCCCTCCACTTT.

The table lists this clonotype with a few counts. In nucleotides, the CDR3 is TGTGCCAGCAGCGTAGAGCCCTCCTACGAGCAGTACTTC. Protein: CASSVEPSYEQYF. V usage is TRBV9 and J usage is TRBJ2-7; no definite D call. V was trimmed by 0 bases and J by 0 bases, leaving 4 bases between them. The CDR3 has 13 residues. Germline CDR1 reads SGDLS; CDR2 reads YYNGEE.

J is TRBJ2-3 and V is TRBV19; the match to TRBD1 covers 11 bases. This CDR3 region has 15 residues. Unmatched junction bases numbered 3, after V lost 1 base and J lost 6 bases. Germline values: CDR1 LNHDA, CDR2 SQIVND (reference sequence). CDR3 sequence: CASSIGTGGLDTQYF. CDR3 coding DNA: TGTGCCAGTAGTATAGGGACAGGGGGCTTGGATACGCAGTATTTT.